This TCR beta chain was retrieved from a study of T cells after yellow fever vaccination. Via MiXCR, TCRdb re-called the 5' RACE reads, giving one row per CDR3 protein. The sample lists 300,000 or so distinct CDR3 sequences; 8.5% to 10% were seen once. Study-wide points: The CD4 and CD8 compartments had a small share of their clonotypes in common. Re-detected after boosting: most primary clones, 96% of CD4 and less than 90% of CD8.

As for this clonotype: Its antigen is not known.

The CDR3 contains 15 residues. Trimming took 2 bases from V and 4 from J, leaving 14 bases between them. In germline, CDR1 is SGHAT, CDR2 FQDESV (reference sequence). The source of this sequence is a man between 18 and 35 years old who received the YFV17D yellow fever vaccine. Sequenced material: CD4+ T cells sorted from PBMCs, taken 5 days after the yellow fever booster vaccination. The chain employs TRBV11-1 and TRBJ1-1, with no clear D. CDR3 bases: TGTGCCAGCAGCTTAAGTAGTAGGGTTGGCACTGAAGCTTTCTTT. Translating it yields CASSLSSRVGTEAFF. Full variable domain (missing parts from reference TRBV11-1 and TRBJ1-1): EAEVAQSPRYKITEKSQAVAFWCDPISGHATLYWYRQILGQGPELLVQFQDESVVDDSQLPKDRFSAERLKGVDSTLKIQPAELGDSAMYLCASSLSSRVGTEAFFGQGTRLTVV.